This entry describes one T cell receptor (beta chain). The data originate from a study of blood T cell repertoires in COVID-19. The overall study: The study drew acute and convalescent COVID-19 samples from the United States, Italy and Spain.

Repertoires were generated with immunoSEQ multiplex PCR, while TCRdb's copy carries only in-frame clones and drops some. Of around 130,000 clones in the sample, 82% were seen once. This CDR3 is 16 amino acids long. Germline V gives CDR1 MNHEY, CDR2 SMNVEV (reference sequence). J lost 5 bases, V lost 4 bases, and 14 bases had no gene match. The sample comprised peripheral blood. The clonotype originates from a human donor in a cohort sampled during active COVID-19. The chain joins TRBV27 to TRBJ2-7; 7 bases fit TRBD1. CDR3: CASSSYLQGVRHEQYF. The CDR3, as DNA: TGTGCCAGCAGTTCCTATCTCCAGGGGGTTCGGCACGAGCAGTACTTC.